The source of this TCR beta chain is a study of T cell clonotyping in hematopoietic cell transplantation. The repertoire was sequenced with immunoSEQ multiplex PCR; TCRdb's copy has only in-frame clones and lacks some. The table has several thousand clones, 91% seen once. V shed 4 bases and J 7 bases; nucleotides not matched to a gene: 20. The germline V gene encodes CDR1 MNHEY and CDR2 SMNVEV (reference sequence). This CDR3 has 18 residues. This clonotype originated in a male patient in his sixties or seventies who had an allogeneic stem cell transplant from a related donor, so the T cells may come from the graft donor. Some clones in this sample may be carry-over from other donors' samples. The chain combines TRBV27 with TRBJ2-7, with 9 bases identical to TRBD2. The material sequenced was PBMCs, taken at the time of graft-versus-host disease after allogeneic stem cell transplant. For the CDR3, the DNA is TGTGCCAGCAGTTCGCCCTCATCAACGGTAGCGGGAGCGGGTGAGCAGTACTTC. It is translated as CASSSPSSTVAGAGEQYF.